This T cell receptor beta chain is from a study of lymphopenia after photon versus proton radiotherapy. The CDR3 loop spans 14 amino acids. V trimming: 2 bases; J trimming: 5 bases; junction bases outside the gene matches: 6. Germline lookup yields CDR1 SGHRS and CDR2 YFSETQ. Sequencing was performed with immunoSEQ multiplex PCR; in TCRdb, only in-frame clones are kept and a portion is missing. Among approximately 8,000 clones listed, 80% to 90% were seen once. The rearrangement links TRBV5-1 to TRBJ2-5, with 7 bases lining up with TRBD1. This clonotype was obtained from an older man with cholangiocarcinoma. This specimen was peripheral blood, taken from a patient treated with photon-based radiotherapy. CDR3 sequence (DNA): TGCGCCAGCAGCTTATTGACAGGGCAGGAGACCCAGTACTTC. As protein: CASSLLTGQETQYF. The full variable domain, with the rest looked up from reference TRBV5-1 and TRBJ2-5, is KAGVTQTPRYLIKTRGQQVTLSCSPISGHRSVSWYQQTPGQGLQFLFEYFSETQRNKGNFPGRFSGRQFSNSRSEMNVSTLELGDSALYLCASSLLTGQETQYFGPGTRLLVL.